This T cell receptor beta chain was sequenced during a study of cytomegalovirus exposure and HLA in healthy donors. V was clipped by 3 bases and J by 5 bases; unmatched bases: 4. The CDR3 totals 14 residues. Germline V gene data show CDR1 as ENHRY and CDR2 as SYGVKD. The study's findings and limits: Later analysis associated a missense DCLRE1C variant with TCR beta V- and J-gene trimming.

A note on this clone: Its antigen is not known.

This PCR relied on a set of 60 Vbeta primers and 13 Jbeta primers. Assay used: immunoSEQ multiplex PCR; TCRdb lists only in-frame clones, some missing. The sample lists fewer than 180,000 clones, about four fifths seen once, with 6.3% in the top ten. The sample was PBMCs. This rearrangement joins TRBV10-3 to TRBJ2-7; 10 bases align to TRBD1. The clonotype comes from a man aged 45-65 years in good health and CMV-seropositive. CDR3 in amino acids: CAISEWTGGNEQYF. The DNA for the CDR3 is TGTGCCATCAGTGAATGGACAGGGGGGAACGAGCAGTACTTC.